This TCR beta chain was sequenced during a study of T cell responses to AZD1222 COVID-19 vaccine. Using immunoSEQ multiplex PCR, the repertoire was profiled, and TCRdb retains in-frame clones only, with some absent. Of about 97,000 clones in the sample, roughly 90% were seen once. From germline, CDR1 is SGHRS and CDR2 YFSETQ. V lost 4 bases to trimming and J lost 1 base, with 8 bases between them. CDR3 length equals 13 residues. The sample consisted of peripheral blood, taken on day 0 of AZD1222 vaccination. The sequence was obtained from an adult in good health. The chain uses TRBV5-1 and TRBJ2-5; no definite D call. The CDR3 bases are TGCGCCAGCAGCCCTAACCCCCAAGAGACCCAGTACTTC. Its translation: CASSPNPQETQYF.